This record looks at one T cell receptor beta chain sequence and its context. Its antigen is not identified. The sample originates from a study of cytomegalovirus exposure and HLA in healthy donors. Some clones are missing from TCRdb's copy, which holds only in-frame ones; the method was immunoSEQ multiplex PCR. This table holds around 60,000 clones, 94% found once. Whole-study results and caveats: Per published reports, the classifier diagnosed cytomegalovirus status with high specificity and sensitivity.

This CDR3 comprises 14 residues. Germline CDR1 SGHAT, CDR2 FQNNGV. The V end was cut by 2 bases, the J end by 10 bases, with 17 bases between. V is TRBV11-2 and J is TRBJ1-2; tentatively, D is TRBD1 (6 bases). The TCR was taken from a man in his late teens or twenties in good health and CMV-seropositive. The sample comprised PBMCs. The CDR3 DNA follows: TGTGCCAGCAGCTTACATCGGACAGTCTTCGCCTACACCTTC. It is translated as CASSLHRTVFAYTF.